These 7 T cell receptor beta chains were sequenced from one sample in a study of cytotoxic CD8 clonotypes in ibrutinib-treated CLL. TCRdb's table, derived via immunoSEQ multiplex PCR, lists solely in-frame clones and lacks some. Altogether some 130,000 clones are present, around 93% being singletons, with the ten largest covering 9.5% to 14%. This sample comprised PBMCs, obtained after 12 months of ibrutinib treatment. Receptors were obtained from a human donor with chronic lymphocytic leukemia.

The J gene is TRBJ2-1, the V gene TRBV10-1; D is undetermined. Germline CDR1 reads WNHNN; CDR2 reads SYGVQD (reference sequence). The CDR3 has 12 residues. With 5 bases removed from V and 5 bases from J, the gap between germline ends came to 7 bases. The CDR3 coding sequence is TGCGCCAGCAGTAAAAACGACAATGAGCAGTTCTTC. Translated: CASSKNDNEQFF.

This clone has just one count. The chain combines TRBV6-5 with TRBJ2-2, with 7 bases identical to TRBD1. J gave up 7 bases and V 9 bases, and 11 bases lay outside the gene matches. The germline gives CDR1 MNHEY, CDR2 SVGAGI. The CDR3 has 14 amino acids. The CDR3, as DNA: TGTGCCAGTCAAGGGGGCCTAAAGAACGGGGAGCTGTTTTTT. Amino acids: CASQGGLKNGELFF.

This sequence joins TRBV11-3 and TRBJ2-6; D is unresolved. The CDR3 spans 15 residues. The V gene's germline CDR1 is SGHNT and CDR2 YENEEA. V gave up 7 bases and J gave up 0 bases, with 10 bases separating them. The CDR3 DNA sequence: TGTGCCAGCACTCCTGCCCGCTCTGGGGCCAACGTCCTGACTTTC. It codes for CASTPARSGANVLTF.

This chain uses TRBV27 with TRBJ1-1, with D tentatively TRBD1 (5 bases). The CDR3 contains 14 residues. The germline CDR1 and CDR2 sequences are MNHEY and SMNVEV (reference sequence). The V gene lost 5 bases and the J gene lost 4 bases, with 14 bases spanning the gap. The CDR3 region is CASSADMGPTEAFF. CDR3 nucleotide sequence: TGTGCCAGCAGTGCAGACATGGGGCCCACTGAAGCTTTCTTT.

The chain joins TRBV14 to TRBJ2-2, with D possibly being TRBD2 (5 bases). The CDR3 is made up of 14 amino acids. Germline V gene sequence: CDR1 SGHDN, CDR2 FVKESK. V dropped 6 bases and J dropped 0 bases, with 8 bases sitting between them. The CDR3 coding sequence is TGTGCCAGCAGAAGCGGAGCGAACACCGGGGAGCTGTTTTTT. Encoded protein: CASRSGANTGELFF.

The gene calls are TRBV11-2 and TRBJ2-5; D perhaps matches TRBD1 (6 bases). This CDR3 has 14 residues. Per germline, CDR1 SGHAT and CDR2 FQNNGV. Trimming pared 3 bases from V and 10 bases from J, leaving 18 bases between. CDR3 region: CASSLPGAPVIQYF. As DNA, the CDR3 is TGTGCCAGCAGCTTGCCAGGGGCTCCGGTGATCCAGTACTTC.

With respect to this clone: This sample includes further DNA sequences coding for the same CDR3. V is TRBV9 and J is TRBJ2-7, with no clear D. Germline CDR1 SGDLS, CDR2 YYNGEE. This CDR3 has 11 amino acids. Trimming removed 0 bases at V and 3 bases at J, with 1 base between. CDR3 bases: TGTGCCAGCAGCGTAGGCTACGAGCAGTACTTC. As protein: CASSVGYEQYF.